Below are 18 T cell receptor beta chains sequenced from a single sample in a study of PD-L1 blockade in urothelial cancer. Clones were sequenced by immunoSEQ multiplex PCR, and TCRdb holds only the in-frame ones, with some missing. The data contain some 30,000 clones, around 87% of them seen just once; the ten biggest clones take up approximately 2%. The input for sequencing was PBMCs, taken around atezolizumab (anti-PD-L1) treatment. The source is a man aged 50-59 years with urothelial cancer.

This clone has only a few counts. The J gene is TRBJ2-1, the V gene TRBV28, with 8 bases that match TRBD2. This CDR3 has 20 amino acids. V shed 3 bases and J 4 bases; nucleotides not matched to a gene: 20. The germline V gene has CDR1 MDHEN and CDR2 SYDVKM. CDR3: CASSLPRAGVLTPRYNEQFF. CDR3 coding DNA: TGTGCCAGCAGTTTGCCGCGAGCGGGAGTCTTAACACCCAGGTACAATGAGCAGTTCTTC.

The genes are TRBV9 and TRBJ2-2; D perhaps matches TRBD2 (5 bases). The germline V gene has CDR1 SGDLS and CDR2 YYNGEE. There are 14 residues in the CDR3. Trimming cost V 1 base and J 3 bases, with 7 bases left between them. CDR3 in DNA: TGTGCCAGCAGCGTAATGGACTACACCGGGGAGCTGTTTTTT. Translating gives CASSVMDYTGELFF.

The gene calls are TRBV7-9 and TRBJ2-5; the match to TRBD2 covers 8 bases. The CDR3 is 17 amino acids. Germline CDR1 SEHNR, CDR2 FQNEAQ (reference sequence). Trimming cost V 2 bases and J 1 base; bases outside gene matches: 9. The CDR3 here is CASSLIGEAGVQETQYF. The CDR3 region has the DNA TGTGCCAGCAGCTTAATCGGAGAAGCGGGAGTCCAAGAGACCCAGTACTTC. The full variable domain, rest sourced from reference TRBV7-9 and TRBJ2-5, is DTGVSQNPRHKITKRGQNVTFRCDPISEHNRLYWYRQTLGQGPEFLTYFQNEAQLEKSRLLSDRFSAERPKGSFSTLEIQRTEQGDSAMYLCASSLIGEAGVQETQYFGPGTRLLVL.

The chain links TRBV19 to TRBJ2-1; TRBD2 matches at 12 bases. Trimming at V came to 9 bases and at J to 3 bases, leaving 6 bases not matched to a gene. Per the germline V gene, CDR1 is LNHDA and CDR2 is SQIVND (reference sequence). CDR3 length: 15 amino acids. CDR3 in amino acids: CASSRLAGDYNEQFF. The CDR3 DNA follows: TGTGCCAGCAGCCGACTAGCGGGGGACTACAATGAGCAGTTCTTC.

The chain uses TRBV10-3 and TRBJ2-1; 7 bases align to TRBD2. V was clipped by 2 bases and J by 0 bases; unmatched bases: 4. The germline CDR1 and CDR2 sequences are ENHRY and SYGVKD. There are 16 residues in the CDR3. CDR3 amino acids: CAISETRTSSYNEQFF. The CDR3 DNA sequence: TGTGCCATCAGTGAGACGAGGACTAGCTCCTACAATGAGCAGTTCTTC.

V and J are TRBV19 and TRBJ2-7; D is ambiguous. Germline V gene lookup returns CDR1 LNHDA and CDR2 SQIVND (reference sequence). The CDR3 has 12 residues. The V and J ends lost 6 bases and 3 bases respectively, with 9 bases between them. CDR3 bases: TGTGCCAGTAGCATGGAGAACTACGAGCAGTACTTC. Encoded protein: CASSMENYEQYF.

The chain has TRBV19 and TRBJ2-1; D is perhaps TRBD2 (5 bases). The CDR3 contains 13 residues. Germline CDR1 is LNHDA and CDR2 is SQIVND (reference sequence). Trimming pared 11 bases from V and 7 bases from J, leaving 18 bases between. Here the CDR3 DNA reads TGTGCCCTCGGAACGAGGGATCGGAATGAGCAGTTCTTC. As protein: CALGTRDRNEQFF. The full variable domain, its missing parts supplied by reference TRBV19 and TRBJ2-1, is DGGITQSPKYLFRKEGQNVTLSCEQNLNHDAMYWYRQDPGQGLRLIYYSQIVNDFQKGDIAEGYSVSREKKESFPLTVTSAQKNPTAFYLCALGTRDRNEQFFGPGTRLTVL.

V usage is TRBV29-1 and J usage is TRBJ1-1; unclear D gene. Germline loops: CDR1 SQVTM, CDR2 ANQGSEA. The CDR3 loop spans 12 amino acids. Trimming stripped 8 bases from V and 1 base from J, with 11 bases between. CDR3 region: CSSGRANTEAFF. For the CDR3, the DNA is TGCAGCTCTGGGCGGGCGAACACTGAAGCTTTCTTT. The full variable domain, completed using reference TRBV29-1 and TRBJ1-1, is SAVISQKPSRDICQRGTSLTIQCQVDSQVTMMFWYRQQPGQSLTLIATANQGSEATYESGFVIDKFPISRPNLTFSTLTVSNMSPEDSSIYLCSSGRANTEAFFGQGTRLTVV.

The V and J genes are TRBV2 and TRBJ2-4; 9 bases match TRBD1. The CDR3 is made up of 18 amino acids. Germline CDR1 SNHLY, CDR2 FYNNEI. Losses at the gene ends were 4 bases for V and 0 bases for J; bases not matched to a gene: 10. Here the CDR3 reads CASSVRDRDLLAKNIQYF. The CDR3 nucleotides are TGTGCCAGCAGTGTCCGGGACAGGGACCTACTAGCCAAAAACATTCAGTACTTC. The full variable domain, its missing parts supplied by reference TRBV2 and TRBJ2-4, is EPEVTQTPSHQVTQMGQEVILRCVPISNHLYFYWYRQILGQKVEFLVSFYNNEISEKSEIFDDQFSVERPDGSNFTLKIRSTKLEDSAMYFCASSVRDRDLLAKNIQYFGAGTRLSVL.

This chain uses TRBV5-1 with TRBJ1-6; possibly TRBD1 for D (5 bases). Trimming shortened V by 7 bases and J by 6 bases, and 14 bases separated the two germline ends. Germline CDR1 SGHRS, CDR2 YFSETQ. The CDR3 runs to 14 residues. In nucleotides, the CDR3 is TGCGCCAGCTGCGACAGTACCGGTAATTCACCCCTCCACTTT. It yields the protein CASCDSTGNSPLHF.

The chain couples TRBV4-3 to TRBJ2-1; 16 positions agree with TRBD2. Trimming at V came to 4 bases and at J to 0 bases, leaving 3 bases not matched to a gene. Per germline, CDR1 LGHNA and CDR2 YSLEER. CDR3 length: 18 amino acids. DNA of the CDR3: TGCGCCAGCAGCCCTGGGACTAGCGGGAGGGCCTCCTACAATGAGCAGTTCTTC. Translating gives CASSPGTSGRASYNEQFF.

The chain is built from TRBV7-3 and TRBJ2-1; D is perhaps TRBD2 (5 bases). Looked up from germline, CDR1 is SGHTA and CDR2 is FQGTGA. The V and J ends lost 2 bases and 4 bases respectively, with 6 bases between them. The CDR3 covers 13 residues. CDR3 loop: CASSLRGYNEQFF. CDR3 DNA sequence: TGTGCCAGCAGCTTACGAGGGTACAATGAGCAGTTCTTC.

This chain joins TRBV6-5 and TRBJ1-2, with 10 bases that match TRBD1. CDR3 length equals 14 residues. Trimming cost V 8 bases and J 7 bases; bases outside gene matches: 10. In germline, CDR1 is MNHEY, CDR2 SVGAGI. In nucleotides, the CDR3 is TGTGCCAGCTATCCCACCGGGACAGGGGCTGGCTACACCTTC. The encoded protein is CASYPTGTGAGYTF.

The chain couples TRBV18 to TRBJ2-5, with TRBD1 matching 9 bases. Trimming took 4 bases from V and 1 from J; bases not matched to a gene: 4. Germline-derived CDR1 and CDR2 are KGHSH and LQKENI. The CDR3 totals 15 residues. CDR3 in DNA: TGTGCCAGCTCACGCCGGGACAGGGTCCAAGAGACCCAGTACTTC. It yields the protein CASSRRDRVQETQYF.

V is TRBV5-1 and J is TRBJ2-7, with 7 bases matching TRBD2. CDR1 is SGHRS and CDR2 is YFSETQ in the germline V gene. This CDR3 region has 15 residues. With 3 bases clipped from V and 2 bases from J, the junction kept 8 bases outside the gene matches. The CDR3 nucleotides are TGCGCCAGCAGCTCCTGGGCGGCGGGAGCCTACGAGCAGTACTTC. It translates to CASSSWAAGAYEQYF. The full variable domain, in which reference TRBV5-1 and TRBJ2-7 provide the parts outside the CDR3, is KAGVTQTPRYLIKTRGQQVTLSCSPISGHRSVSWYQQTPGQGLQFLFEYFSETQRNKGNFPGRFSGRQFSNSRSEMNVSTLELGDSALYLCASSSWAAGAYEQYFGPGTRLTVT.

V is TRBV4-1 and J is TRBJ2-3, with D perhaps TRBD2 (6 bases). Germline loops: CDR1 MGHRA, CDR2 YSYEKL. V lost 1 base and J lost 1, with 12 bases in between. This CDR3 comprises 16 residues. CDR3 nucleotide sequence: TGCGCCAGCAGCCAAGTACGCGCTAGCGGCACAGATACGCAGTATTTT. As protein: CASSQVRASGTDTQYF.

The V call is TRBV9, the J call TRBJ1-4; D is perhaps TRBD1 (6 bases). CDR1 and CDR2 (germline): SGDLS, YYNGEE. CDR3 length equals 13 residues. Trimming left V 3 bases short and J 8 bases short, with 11 bases between. CDR3 nucleotides: TGTGCCAGCAGCGCACAGGGTGGGGAAAAACTGTTTTTT. Amino acid sequence: CASSAQGGEKLFF.

In DNA form, the CDR3 reads TGTGCCATCCAGGGGGCGGACAATCAGCCCCAGCATTTT. Its protein product is CAIQGADNQPQHF. V is TRBV6-1 and J is TRBJ1-5; 8 nucleotides match TRBD1. The V gene end was trimmed by 10 bases and the J gene end by 3 bases; junction bases not matched to a gene: 5. Germline-derived CDR1 and CDR2 are MNHNS and SASEGT. The CDR3 length is 13 residues.